The present T cell receptor beta chain was sequenced within a study of blood T cell repertoires in COVID-19. Methods used by the authors: For nucleated cells, counts were estimated from reference gene primer amplification. Clones were read by immunoSEQ multiplex PCR, and TCRdb kept only the in-frame ones, dropping some. That table gives V, J and clone size, and the DNA gave D and trimming. Of about 260,000 clones listed, about 82% are singletons. The CDR3 spans 15 residues. V shed 0 bases and J shed 7 bases, with 15 bases lying between them. Germline assignment: CDR1 MNHEY and CDR2 SVGEGT. Grouping used clinical history reported by participants in a survey and questionnaire.

What was sequenced was PBMCs or T cells enriched from blood (not recorded which). The gene calls are TRBV6-2 or TRBV6-3 and TRBJ1-1; D remains ambiguous. The receptor was isolated from a woman between 45 and 60 years old who had recovered from COVID-19. Here the CDR3 DNA reads TGTGCCAGCAGTTACTCATACACCTCTGATGTTGAAGCTTTCTTT. This codes for CASSYSYTSDVEAFF.